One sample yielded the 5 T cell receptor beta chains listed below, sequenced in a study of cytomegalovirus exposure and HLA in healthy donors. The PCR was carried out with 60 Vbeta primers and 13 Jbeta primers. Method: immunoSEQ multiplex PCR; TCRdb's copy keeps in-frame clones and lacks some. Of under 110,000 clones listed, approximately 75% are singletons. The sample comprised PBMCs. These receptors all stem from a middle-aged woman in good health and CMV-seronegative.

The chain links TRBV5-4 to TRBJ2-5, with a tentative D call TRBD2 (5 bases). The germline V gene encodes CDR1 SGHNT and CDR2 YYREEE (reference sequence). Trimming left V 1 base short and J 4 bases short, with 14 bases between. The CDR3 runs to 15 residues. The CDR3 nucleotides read TGTGCCAGCAGCTTGCGGGAAGGTGAAATAGAGACCCAGTACTTC. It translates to CASSLREGEIETQYF.

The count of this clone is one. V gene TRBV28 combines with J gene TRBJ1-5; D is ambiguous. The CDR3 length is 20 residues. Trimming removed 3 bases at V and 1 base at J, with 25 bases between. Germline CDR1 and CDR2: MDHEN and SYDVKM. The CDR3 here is CASSLVVGIWTTGSNQPQHF. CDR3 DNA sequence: TGTGCCAGCAGTTTGGTCGTGGGGATATGGACCACGGGGAGCAATCAGCCCCAGCATTTT.

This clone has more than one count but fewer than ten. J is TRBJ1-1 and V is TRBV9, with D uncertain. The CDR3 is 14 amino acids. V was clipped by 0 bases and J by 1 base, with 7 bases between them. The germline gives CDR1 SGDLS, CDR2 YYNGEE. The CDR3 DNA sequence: TGTGCCAGCAGCGTAGTCAGCGGGAACACTGAAGCTTTCTTT. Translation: CASSVVSGNTEAFF.

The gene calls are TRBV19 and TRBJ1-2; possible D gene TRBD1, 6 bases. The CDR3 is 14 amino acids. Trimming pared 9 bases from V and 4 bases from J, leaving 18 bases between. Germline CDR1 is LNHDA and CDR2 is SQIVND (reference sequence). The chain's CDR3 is CASTESDRTYGYTF. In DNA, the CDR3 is TGTGCCAGCACAGAGAGTGACAGGACCTATGGCTACACCTTC.

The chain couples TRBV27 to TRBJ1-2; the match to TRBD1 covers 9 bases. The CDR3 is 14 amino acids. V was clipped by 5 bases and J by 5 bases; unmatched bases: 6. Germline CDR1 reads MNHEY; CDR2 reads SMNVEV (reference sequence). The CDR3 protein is CASSNRGQRYGYTF. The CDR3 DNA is TGTGCCAGCAGTAACAGGGGGCAGAGGTATGGCTACACCTTC.